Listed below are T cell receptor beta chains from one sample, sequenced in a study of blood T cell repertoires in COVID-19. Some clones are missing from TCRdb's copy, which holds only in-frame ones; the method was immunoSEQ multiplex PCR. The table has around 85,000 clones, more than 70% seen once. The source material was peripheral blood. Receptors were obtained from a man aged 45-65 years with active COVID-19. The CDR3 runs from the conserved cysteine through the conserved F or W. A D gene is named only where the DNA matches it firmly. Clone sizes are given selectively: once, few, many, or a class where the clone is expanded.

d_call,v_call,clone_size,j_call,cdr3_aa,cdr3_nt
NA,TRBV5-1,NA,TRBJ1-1,CASSSPGNTEAFF,TGCGCCAGCAGCTCCCCGGGGAACACTGAAGCTTTCTTT
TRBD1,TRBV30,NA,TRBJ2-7,CAWSVGTGTYEQYF,TGTGCCTGGAGTGTAGGGACAGGGACCTACGAGCAGTACTTC
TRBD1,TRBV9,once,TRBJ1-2,CASRTGNYGYTF,TGTGCCAGCAGGACAGGGAACTATGGCTACACCTTC
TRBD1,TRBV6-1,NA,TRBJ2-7,CASSEWAGQGYEQYF,TGTGCCAGCAGTGAATGGGCGGGACAGGGTTACGAGCAGTACTTC
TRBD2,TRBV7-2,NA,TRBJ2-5,CASSILAGAPRETQYF,TGTGCCAGCAGCATCCTAGCGGGGGCCCCCCGTGAGACCCAGTACTTC
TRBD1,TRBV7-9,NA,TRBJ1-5,CASSYSAGTVYSNQPQHF,TGTGCCAGCAGCTATAGCGCGGGGACAGTATATAGCAATCAGCCCCAGCATTTT
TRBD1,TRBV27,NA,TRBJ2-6,CASTVAGTGGKRANVLTF,TGTGCCAGCACCGTCGCCGGGACAGGGGGCAAACGGGCCAACGTCCTGACTTTC
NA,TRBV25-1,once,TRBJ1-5,CASSDAGGNQPQHF,TGTGCCAGCAGTGACGCAGGGGGCAATCAGCCCCAGCATTTT
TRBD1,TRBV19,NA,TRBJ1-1,CASSIRGQGNTEAFF,TGTGCCAGTAGTATCCGGGGACAGGGCAACACTGAAGCTTTCTTT
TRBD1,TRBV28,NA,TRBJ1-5,CASNNRGGQPQHF,TGTGCCAGCAACAACAGGGGCGGCCAGCCCCAGCATTTT
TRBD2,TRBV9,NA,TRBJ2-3,CASSVVAGASTDTQYF,TGTGCCAGCAGCGTGGTAGCGGGGGCCAGCACAGATACGCAGTATTTT
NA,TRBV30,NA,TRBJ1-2,CAWSAPSGNYGYTF,TGTGCCTGGAGTGCACCTTCGGGGAACTATGGCTACACCTTC